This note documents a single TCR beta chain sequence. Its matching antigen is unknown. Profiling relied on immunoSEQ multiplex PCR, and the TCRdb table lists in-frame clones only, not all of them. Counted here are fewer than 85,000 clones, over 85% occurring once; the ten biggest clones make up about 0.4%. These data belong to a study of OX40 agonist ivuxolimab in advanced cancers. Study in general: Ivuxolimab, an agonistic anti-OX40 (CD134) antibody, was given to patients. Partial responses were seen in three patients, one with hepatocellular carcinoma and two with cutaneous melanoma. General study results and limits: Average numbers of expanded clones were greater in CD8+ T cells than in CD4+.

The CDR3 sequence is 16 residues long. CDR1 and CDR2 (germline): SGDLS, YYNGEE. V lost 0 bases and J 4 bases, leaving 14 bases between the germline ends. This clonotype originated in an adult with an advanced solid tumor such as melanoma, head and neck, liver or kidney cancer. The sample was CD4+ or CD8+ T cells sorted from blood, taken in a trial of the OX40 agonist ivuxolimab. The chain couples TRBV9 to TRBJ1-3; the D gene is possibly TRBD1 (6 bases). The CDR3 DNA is TGTGCCAGCAGCGTAGACGCGGGGGCTCAGGGAAACACCATATATTTT. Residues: CASSVDAGAQGNTIYF.